This TCR beta chain was captured by sequencing in a study of blood T cell repertoires in COVID-19. Study-level information: Material from acute and convalescent COVID-19 was sourced from the United States, Italy and Spain. T cells, B-cell-depleted T cells, or PBMCs supplied cDNA or gDNA.

V lost 2 bases and J lost 0, with 8 bases in between. CDR1 is SGHKS, CDR2 YYEKEE, per germline (reference sequence). This CDR3 contains 14 residues. Participant age was roughly 18 to 95 years, and participants resided in around 24 US areas. Under the authors' procedure: Using reference gene primer amplification, nucleated cell counts were estimated. Assay: immunoSEQ multiplex PCR; the TCRdb copy retains only in-frame clones and omits some. V and J calls and clone size follow that table, whereas D and trimming were derived from the DNA. The sample carries around 250,000 clones, about nine tenths recorded once.

What was sequenced was PBMCs or T cells enriched from blood (not recorded which). The chain carries TRBV5-5 and TRBJ1-1; D remains ambiguous. The origin of this receptor is a human donor in a cohort exposed to, infected with or recovered from COVID-19 (not recorded which). The donor label of this sample is uncertain. CDR3 nucleotide sequence: TGTGCCAGCAGCTTATCGAGGATGAACACTGAAGCTTTCTTT. It encodes CASSLSRMNTEAFF.